This TCR beta chain was recovered during a study of cytomegalovirus exposure and HLA in healthy donors (dated by TCRdb to about 2017). Some background on the complete study: In an earlier analysis of roughly 500 of the donors, 276 Gb of sequence data and approximately 120 million unique TCR beta sequences from 150 million to 200 million T cells were reported. Donor age, sex, ethnicity and CMV serostatus were compiled alongside the repertoire data. Genome-wide SNP genotypes for about three fifths of the roughly 700 donors were used in a later genetic analysis, which treated that subset as a discovery cohort. All discovery cohort repertoires had been generated using a single sequencing platform. Roughly 290 gigabases of sequencing data and roughly 80 million unique TCR sequences made up an early release that covered around 640 HLA-typed donors. An earlier analysis of 500 to 650 of the donors applied high-throughput TCR beta sequencing to assess whether each TCR beta V gene segment acted as functional or pseudogenic. Several DR-DQ haplotypes were handled as single units for association and clustering because linkage in the cohort was strong. Rather than using new phenotypic data, the later analysis identified candidate immune exposures from TCR beta sequences and from how often those sequences occurred across donors. The study combined high-throughput TCR immunosequencing, statistical association of individual TCRs with disease status, and machine learning to predict cytomegalovirus infection status. The study used immunosequencing to profile the T cell repertoires of around 600 subjects and linked those repertoires to cytomegalovirus serostatus. The genetic ancestry cluster associated with self-reported Caucasian donors included 81% of the roughly 360 genotyped donors. The aim of the study was to test whether cataloging public T cell receptors could identify signatures of past pathogen exposure. The number of typed donors differed by locus: roughly 629-630 for A, B, C, DRB1 and DQB1; approximately 530 for DQA1; about 600 for DPA1; and about 450 for DPB1. Among 300 to 450 genotyped donors of the cohort, an average of approximately 250,000 unique TCR beta nucleotide sequences were sequenced per donor, around 20% of them non-productive. Besides the first cohort of around 670 subjects, a separate validation cohort made up of 95 to 150 different subjects was used. A later analysis re-examined previously published TCR beta repertoires from just over 650 donors and added high-resolution HLA genotyping to investigate patterns of TCR occurrence. HLA typing covered class I and class II loci at four-digit resolution. The paper's findings and limits, for the study overall: In a later analysis, several top co-occurrence clusters were reported to appear linked to parvovirus B19, influenza, CMV and Epstein-Barr virus. Across donors, most TCR sequences were observed very rarely, whereas some public TCRs were present in many individuals. Linkage disequilibrium might explain the correlated functional status among segregating V segments, but an unknown experimental factor could not be ruled out. In vitro tests confirmed that a few of the cytomegalovirus-associated TCR beta chains recognize cytomegalovirus antigens. In a later analysis, HLA-associated TCR beta chains showed more clonal expansion and lower generation probabilities than non-associated chains that were equally common. According to a later genetic analysis, donors in an Asian-associated ancestry cluster had fewer N-insertions in productive TCRs than the approximately 670-donor mean. In an earlier analysis of approximately 590 of the donors, most TCR beta V segments appeared in productive rearrangements about 87% or about 30% of the time, broadly matching IMGT annotations. In a later analysis, most CMV-associated TCR beta chains were found to appear HLA-restricted, with HLA associations seemingly driven largely by CMV exposure. When HLA alleles, especially DR and DQ, strongly co-occurred, TCR associations were difficult to assign to individual alleles. HLA typing was unavailable for some donors at each locus, so association tests used only the typed subset. This cohort had only TCR beta chains sequenced, and the lack of alpha or paired-chain data limited which features could be detected. A later analysis associated 15,000 or so TCR beta sequences with specific HLA alleles at a false discovery rate of 0.05. Sequencing depth was assumed to be roughly uniform across donors in the presence/absence analyses, though that assumption may not hold. A cluster of highly shared sequence variants was judged likely to be a technical artifact of the sequencing pipeline. Because counts were too low, 15 to 20 rarely observed V segments, including chromosome 9 orphons, were excluded from the earlier analysis of 587 of the donors. For the cohort, immune exposure information was limited to CMV serostatus. A further reported finding was that TCR beta sequences accurately predicted the HLA-A and HLA-B alleles for most subjects in the first cohort. In a later genetic analysis, a missense DCLRE1C variant was associated with V-gene and J-gene trimming of TCR beta chains, and the association was replicated in an independent cohort. According to the authors, the approach could potentially be generalized to other disease states and immunological phenotypes. A total of fewer than 200 TCR beta chains were listed by the study as associated with cytomegalovirus. Some IMGT-functional V segments, including TRBV6-2 and TRBV6-3, could not be distinguished by the 87-base-pair reads and were therefore excluded. Cytomegalovirus status was reported to be diagnosed by the classifier with high specificity and sensitivity in both the original and validation cohorts. In a later analysis, TCR association rates were found to vary across HLA loci, with the most associated TCRs seen for DRB1 alleles and the fewest for HLA-C alleles.

From cysteine to phenylalanine, the CDR3 is 15 amino acids long. The only DNA kept is the CDR3, 45 bases in frame from the first base. Trimming removed 4 bases from V and 6 bases from J; the gene matches leave 10 bases unexplained. CDR1 SGDLS and CDR2 YYNGEE were looked up in the germline V gene. The library was obtained by the immunoSEQ multiplex PCR assay. For the multiplex PCR, a mixture combining 60 forward primers for TCR Vbeta segments and 13 reverse primers for TCR Jbeta segments was used. The CDR3 region of rearranged TCR beta genes was amplified from genomic DNA with a multiplex PCR assay. On the Illumina HiSeq System, the amplified TCR beta libraries were sequenced as 87-base-pair reads. The paper's data handling went like this. In a later analysis, some 80 million unique TCR beta chains were counted across the roughly 700 repertoires, and roughly 9.9 million of these chains were shared by at least two donors. A nearest-neighbor algorithm error-corrected the raw reads and collapsed the reads into unique sequences, merging closely related sequences to remove PCR and sequencing errors. Alignment of CDR3 sequences to IMGT reference sequences was used to assign V, D and J gene segments. Each retained sequence needed at least a six-nucleotide match to both a V gene segment and a J gene segment. Rearrangements were classified as productive when the CDR3 lacked stop codons and remained in frame with V and J, and all other rearrangements were classified as non-productive. CDR3 was defined according to IMGT convention as the region running from the second conserved V-encoded cysteine to the conserved J-encoded phenylalanine. The earlier analysis of some 580 of the donors excluded any sequence lacking an unambiguous match to a single V gene segment. An earlier analysis of fewer than 750 of the donors classified V segments as functional when productive rearrangements were above 56.7% and as segregating when the standard deviation between donors was above 5%. A statistical classification framework was built for diagnosing cytomegalovirus status from the catalog of TCR beta chain sequences. V and J gene assignment, in a later analysis, came from comparing TCR nucleotide sequences with IMGT/GENE-DB human TR gene sequences. The TCRdist pipeline was used in a later analysis to assign CDR3 sequences and most-parsimonious VDJ recombination scenarios. In a later analysis, each TCR beta chain was defined by its CDR3 amino acid sequence together with its V-gene family, and reads lacking a unique V-gene family were excluded. To address suspected cross-contamination and a sequencing artifact, a later analysis removed under 600 highly shared, low-generation-probability nucleotide sequences. A later analysis calculated a clonal expansion index for each public chain from normalized within-repertoire ranks of inferred template counts. In a later analysis, generation probabilities were computed with a VDJ recombination model fitted to out-of-frame rearrangements, and the resulting probabilities were checked against IGoR. Hypergeometric tests were used in a later analysis to score TCR-TCR, TCR-HLA and TCR-CMV co-occurrence, with a repertoire-size bias correction applied to the TCR pairs. To estimate false discovery rates, a later analysis permuted the HLA or CMV assignments 20 times. A later analysis grouped co-occurring TCRs with DBSCAN, adding TCRdist sequence similarity when clustering within HLA-allele-positive subsets. Repertoires with fewer than 30,000 or more than 120,000 public chains, plus five repertoires with anomalous nucleotide sharing, were excluded from co-occurrence clustering. In TCRdb, the immuneACCESS table is reduced to in-frame sequences with V and J assigned. These tables do not hold every clone; where another copy was compared, an unresolved V gene accounts for under half, and the others remain unexplained. V, J and clone size are taken as reported in that table, and D and trimming were inferred from the DNA itself. The sample table lists approximately 150,000 clones, around four fifths of them with a count of one. Together, the top ten hold about 1.5% of the sample.

The cohort comprised 666 healthy bone marrow donors. At the time of sampling, every cohort member was nominally healthy, though immune exposures that went unrecorded were likely present. The donor tested CMV seropositive, placing the donor among the roughly 270 seropositive members of the cohort. Every donor gave a peripheral blood sample, and the peripheral blood mononuclear cells from that sample were used for TCR beta sequencing. Genomic DNA extraction from the blood cell samples was performed with the Qiagen DNeasy Blood Extraction Kit. In its sample, this clone was seen once. The specificity of this receptor is unknown. Base qualities are missing; no much larger clone stands one base away.

Sequencing was performed on PBMCs. Rearrangement joined TRBV9 to TRBJ2-3, with TRBD2 identical over 8 junction bases. The clonotype comes from a woman aged 25 to 45 in good health and CMV-seropositive. For the CDR3, the sequence is CASSMGSGRADTQYF. The DNA reads as follows: TGTGCCAGCAGCATGGGGAGCGGGAGAGCCGATACGCAGTATTTT.